This TCR beta chain was recorded in a study of blood T cell repertoires in COVID-19. At the level of the study: The United States, Italy and Spain supplied acute and convalescent COVID-19 samples. Nucleic acid was either cDNA or gDNA, and it came from T cells, B-cell-depleted T cells, or PBMCs.

Libraries were prepared by immunoSEQ multiplex PCR; TCRdb keeps only in-frame clonotypes and omits some of them. The sample records fewer than 90,000 clones, 72% being singletons. CDR1 SGHTA and CDR2 FQGNSA come from the germline V gene. Unmatched junction bases numbered 7, after V lost 9 bases and J lost 7 bases. The CDR3 runs to 14 residues. The sequence came from a woman aged 80 or over with acute or convalescent COVID-19. The source material was peripheral blood. The chain links TRBV7-2 to TRBJ1-4; TRBD1 matches 11 bases. DNA of the CDR3: TGTGCCAGTAGAACCGGGACAGGGGGTGAAAAACTGTTTTTT. The encoded protein is CASRTGTGGEKLFF.